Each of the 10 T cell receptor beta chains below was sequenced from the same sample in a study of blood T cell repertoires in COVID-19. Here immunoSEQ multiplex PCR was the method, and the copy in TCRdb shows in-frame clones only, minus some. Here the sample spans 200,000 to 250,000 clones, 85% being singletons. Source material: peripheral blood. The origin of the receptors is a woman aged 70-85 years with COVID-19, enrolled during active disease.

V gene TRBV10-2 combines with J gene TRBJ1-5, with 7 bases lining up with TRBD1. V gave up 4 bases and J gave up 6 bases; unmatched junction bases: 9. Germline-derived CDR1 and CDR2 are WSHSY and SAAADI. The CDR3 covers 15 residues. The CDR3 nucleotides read TGCGCCAGCAGTGTCGGACAGGAGGTCGGTCAGCCCCAGCATTTT. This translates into CASSVGQEVGQPQHF.

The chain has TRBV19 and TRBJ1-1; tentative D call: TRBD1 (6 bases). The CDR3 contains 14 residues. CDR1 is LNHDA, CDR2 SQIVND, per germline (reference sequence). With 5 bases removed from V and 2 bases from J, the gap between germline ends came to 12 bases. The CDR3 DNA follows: TGTGCCAGTAGTCGGACAGCAATAAACACTGAAGCTTTCTTT. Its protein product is CASSRTAINTEAFF.

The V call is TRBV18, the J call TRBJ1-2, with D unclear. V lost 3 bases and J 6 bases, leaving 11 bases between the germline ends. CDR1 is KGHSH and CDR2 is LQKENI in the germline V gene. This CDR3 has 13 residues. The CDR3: CASSPTREDGYTF. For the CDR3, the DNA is TGTGCCAGCTCACCCACGCGGGAGGATGGCTACACCTTC.

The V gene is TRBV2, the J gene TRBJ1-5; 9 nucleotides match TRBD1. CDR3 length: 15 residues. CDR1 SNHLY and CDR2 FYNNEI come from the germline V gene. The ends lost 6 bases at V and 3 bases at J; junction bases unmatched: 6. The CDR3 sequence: CASRQGDRVNQPQHF. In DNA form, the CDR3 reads TGTGCCAGCAGGCAGGGGGACAGGGTCAATCAGCCCCAGCATTTT.

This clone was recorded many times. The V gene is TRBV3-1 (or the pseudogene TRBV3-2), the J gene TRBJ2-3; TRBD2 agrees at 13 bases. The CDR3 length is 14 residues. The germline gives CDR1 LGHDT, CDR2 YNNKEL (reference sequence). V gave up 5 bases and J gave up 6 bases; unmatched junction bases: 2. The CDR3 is CASSWTSGSDTQYF. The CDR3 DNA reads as TGTGCCAGCAGCTGGACTAGCGGGAGTGATACGCAGTATTTT.

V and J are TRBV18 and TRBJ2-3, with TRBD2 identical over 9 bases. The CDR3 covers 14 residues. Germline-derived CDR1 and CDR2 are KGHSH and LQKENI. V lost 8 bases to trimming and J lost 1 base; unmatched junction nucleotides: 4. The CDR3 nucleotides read TGTGCCAGCACCCGGACTAGCGGCACAGATACGCAGTATTTT. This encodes CASTRTSGTDTQYF.

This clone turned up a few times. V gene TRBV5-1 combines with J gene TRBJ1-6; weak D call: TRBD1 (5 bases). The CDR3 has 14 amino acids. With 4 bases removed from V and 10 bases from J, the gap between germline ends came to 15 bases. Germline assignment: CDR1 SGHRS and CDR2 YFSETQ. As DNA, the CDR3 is TGCGCCAGCAGCATTGACAGTTTGAGGTCACCCCTCCACTTT. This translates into CASSIDSLRSPLHF. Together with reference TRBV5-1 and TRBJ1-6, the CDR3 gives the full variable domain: KAGVTQTPRYLIKTRGQQVTLSCSPISGHRSVSWYQQTPGQGLQFLFEYFSETQRNKGNFPGRFSGRQFSNSRSEMNVSTLELGDSALYLCASSIDSLRSPLHFGNGTRLTVT.

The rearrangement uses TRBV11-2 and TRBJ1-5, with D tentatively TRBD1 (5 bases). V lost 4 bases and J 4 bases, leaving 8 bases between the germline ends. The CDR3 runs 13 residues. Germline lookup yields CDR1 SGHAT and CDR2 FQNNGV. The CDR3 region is CASSSGGNQPQHF. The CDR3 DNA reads TGTGCCAGCAGCTCGGGGGGGAATCAGCCCCAGCATTTT.

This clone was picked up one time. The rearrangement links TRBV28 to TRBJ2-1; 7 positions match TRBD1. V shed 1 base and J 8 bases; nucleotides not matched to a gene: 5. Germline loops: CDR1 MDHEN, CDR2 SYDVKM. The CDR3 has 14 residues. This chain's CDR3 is CASSLLQGRDEQFF. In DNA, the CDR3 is TGTGCCAGCAGTTTATTACAGGGGCGGGATGAGCAGTTCTTC.

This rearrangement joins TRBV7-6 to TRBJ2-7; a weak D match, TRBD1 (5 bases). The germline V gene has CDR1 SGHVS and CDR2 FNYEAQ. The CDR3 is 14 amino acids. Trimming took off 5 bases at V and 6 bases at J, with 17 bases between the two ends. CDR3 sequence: CASSRRIGVGEQYF. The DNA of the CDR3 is TGTGCCAGCAGCCGACGGATAGGGGTCGGCGAGCAGTACTTC.